These 18 T cell receptor beta chains came from one sample sequenced in a study of blood T cell repertoires in COVID-19. TCRdb's copy holds only in-frame clones and misses some; the assay was immunoSEQ multiplex PCR. The data show approximately 220,000 clones, over 80% seen once. The material sequenced was peripheral blood. These receptors were obtained from a man aged 35 to 55 with acute or convalescent COVID-19.

The chain carries TRBV7-6 and TRBJ2-5; 7 bases fit TRBD1. Germline CDR1 is SGHVS and CDR2 is FNYEAQ. The CDR3 is 16 residues long. V dropped 5 bases and J dropped 3; count of bases not matched to a gene: 12. The CDR3 protein is CASSRPGTALEETQYF. The CDR3 region has the DNA TGTGCCAGCAGCCGGCCCGGGACAGCCTTGGAAGAGACCCAGTACTTC. Supplemented by reference TRBV7-6 and TRBJ2-5, the full variable domain reads GAGVSQSPRYKVTKRGQDVALRCDPISGHVSLYWYRQALGQGPEFLTYFNYEAQQDKSGLPNDRFSAERPEGSISTLTIQRTEQRDSAMYRCASSRPGTALEETQYFGPGTRLLVL.

This clone was seen a handful of times. The chain combines TRBV6-6 with TRBJ2-7, with 8 positions matching TRBD2. The CDR3 is made up of 13 amino acids. V shed 4 bases and J 5 bases; nucleotides not matched to a gene: 4. The germline CDR1 and CDR2 sequences are MNHNY and SVGAGI (reference sequence). The CDR3 spells CASSSAGDDEQYF. CDR3 DNA sequence: TGTGCCAGCAGTTCAGCGGGGGACGACGAGCAGTACTTC.

This chain connects TRBV6-5 to TRBJ1-2; weak D call: TRBD1 (5 bases). The CDR3 spans 14 residues. V shed 7 bases and J shed 1 base, with 13 bases lying between them. The germline gives CDR1 MNHEY, CDR2 SVGAGI. This chain's CDR3 is CASTKPGGNYGYTF. CDR3 nucleotide sequence: TGTGCCAGCACCAAACCGGGGGGTAACTATGGCTACACCTTC.

The genes are TRBV6-5 and TRBJ2-5; D is possibly TRBD2 (6 bases). With 6 bases removed from V and 5 bases from J, the gap between germline ends came to 19 bases. The germline gives CDR1 MNHEY, CDR2 SVGAGI. CDR3 size: 15 residues. The CDR3 protein is CASSPPEGGIETQYF. CDR3 DNA sequence: TGTGCCAGCAGCCCCCCCGAGGGAGGTATCGAGACCCAGTACTTC.

This chain links TRBV13 with TRBJ2-2, with 8 bases that match TRBD2. Trimming cost V 0 bases and J 2 bases; bases outside gene matches: 5. CDR1 is PRHDT, CDR2 FYEKMQ, per germline (reference sequence). The CDR3 covers 17 residues. In DNA form, the CDR3 reads TGTGCCAGCAGCTTAGGCGCCGGGACTAGTAACACCGGGGAGCTGTTTTTT. This encodes CASSLGAGTSNTGELFF.

This clone has just one count. The chain joins TRBV29-1 to TRBJ1-1; TRBD1 is a possible D gene (5 bases). The germline gives CDR1 SQVTM, CDR2 ANQGSEA. The CDR3 runs 13 residues. V was shortened by 6 bases and J by 7 bases, with 18 bases between the two germline ends. For the CDR3, the DNA is TGCAGCGTCACCCGAGACACGGGGGATGAAGCTTTCTTT. This sequence encodes CSVTRDTGDEAFF.

This chain joins TRBV10-3 and TRBJ2-5, with 8 bases that match TRBD2. Per the germline V gene, CDR1 is ENHRY and CDR2 is SYGVKD. The CDR3 contains 21 residues. J lost 4 bases, V lost 0 bases, and 22 bases had no gene match. The CDR3 nucleotides are TGTGCCATCAGTGAGTCTTGGGGCTCGGGAGGGCCTACGCACCGTCCAGAGACCCAGTACTTC. The encoded protein is CAISESWGSGGPTHRPETQYF.

This clone was counted between two and nine times. The chain recombines TRBV30 with TRBJ1-1, with D tentatively TRBD1 (5 bases). The CDR3 extends over 13 amino acids. Germline V lookup: CDR1 GTSNPN, CDR2 SVGIG (reference sequence). The V and J ends lost 3 bases and 0 bases respectively, with 8 bases between them. CDR3 bases: TGTGCCTGGAGGACAGAGATGAACACTGAAGCTTTCTTT. Protein sequence: CAWRTEMNTEAFF.

This chain joins TRBV19 and TRBJ1-4; D gene unclear. The germline CDR1 and CDR2 sequences are LNHDA and SQIVND (reference sequence). Trimming pared 6 bases from V and 4 bases from J, leaving 6 bases between. This CDR3 comprises 12 residues. The CDR3 loop is CASSRGNEKLFF. CDR3 in DNA: TGTGCCAGTAGCCGGGGTAATGAAAAACTGTTTTTT. Full variable domain (rest looked up from reference TRBV19 and TRBJ1-4): DGGITQSPKYLFRKEGQNVTLSCEQNLNHDAMYWYRQDPGQGLRLIYYSQIVNDFQKGDIAEGYSVSREKKESFPLTVTSAQKNPTAFYLCASSRGNEKLFFGSGTQLSVL.

This sequence joins TRBV30 and TRBJ1-6; TRBD1 matches at 7 bases. The CDR3 consists of 15 residues. Germline CDR1 reads GTSNPN; CDR2 reads SVGIG (reference sequence). V was clipped by 2 bases and J by 5 bases; unmatched bases: 6. CDR3 coding DNA: TGTGCCTGGAGTCCAGGACAGGCGGATAATTCACCCCTCCACTTT. Translation gives CAWSPGQADNSPLHF.

V gene TRBV28 combines with J gene TRBJ2-5, with 9 bases fitting TRBD1. V lost 5 bases to trimming and J lost 8 bases; unmatched junction nucleotides: 12. This CDR3 has 15 residues. Germline CDR1 and CDR2: MDHEN and SYDVKM. The CDR3: CASSEPGQGPETQYF. In DNA, the CDR3 is TGTGCCAGCAGTGAACCGGGACAGGGTCCGGAAACCCAGTACTTC.

This chain connects TRBV5-4 to TRBJ2-2; D remains unclear. This CDR3 has 12 residues. V was clipped by 7 bases and J by 3 bases, with 7 bases between them. Germline CDR1 SGHNT, CDR2 YYREEE (reference sequence). In DNA, the CDR3 is TGTGCCAGCGGTCGGGACACCGGGGAGCTGTTTTTT. It encodes CASGRDTGELFF.

The J gene is TRBJ1-6, the V gene TRBV6-5; 9 bases map to TRBD1. The CDR3 extends over 14 amino acids. Per germline, CDR1 MNHEY and CDR2 SVGAGI. The J segment lost 10 bases and the V segment lost 10 bases, leaving 11 bases of the junction unmatched. The CDR3 bases are TGTGCCACCCGGAGGGGGACAGGGTCCTCACCCCTCCACTTT. The encoded protein is CATRRGTGSSPLHF.

The rearrangement uses TRBV7-2 and TRBJ2-1; a weak D match, TRBD2 (7 bases). This CDR3 has 17 amino acids. CDR1 and CDR2 from the germline V gene are SGHTA and FQGNSA. Trimming removed 1 base from V and 0 bases from J, with 13 bases in between. CDR3 region: CASSLGRGASSYNEQFF. The CDR3 nucleotides are TGTGCCAGCAGCTTAGGCCGGGGGGCTAGCTCCTACAATGAGCAGTTCTTC.

The chain carries TRBV9 and TRBJ1-4, with 7 bases matching TRBD1. The germline V gene has CDR1 SGDLS and CDR2 YYNGEE. After removal of 3 bases from V and 4 bases from J, the junction contained 3 bases not matched to a gene. The CDR3 totals 14 residues. CDR3 bases: TGTGCCAGCAGCGCGACAGGGATTAATGAAAAACTGTTTTTT. This encodes CASSATGINEKLFF. The complete variable domain, with remaining parts taken from reference TRBV9 and TRBJ1-4, reads DSGVTQTPKHLITATGQRVTLRCSPRSGDLSVYWYQQSLDQGLQFLIQYYNGEERAKGNILERFSAQQFPDLHSELNLSSLELGDSALYFCASSATGINEKLFFGSGTQLSVL.

This rearrangement joins TRBV19 to TRBJ1-1; D is unclear. Germline-derived CDR1 and CDR2 are LNHDA and SQIVND (reference sequence). Trimming shortened V by 5 bases and J by 1 base, and 5 bases separated the two germline ends. There are 12 residues in the CDR3. The CDR3 bases are TGTGCCAGTAGTTCCTCGAACACTGAAGCTTTCTTT. This encodes CASSSSNTEAFF. The full variable domain, its missing parts supplied by reference TRBV19 and TRBJ1-1, is DGGITQSPKYLFRKEGQNVTLSCEQNLNHDAMYWYRQDPGQGLRLIYYSQIVNDFQKGDIAEGYSVSREKKESFPLTVTSAQKNPTAFYLCASSSSNTEAFFGQGTRLTVV.

The chain combines TRBV4-1 with TRBJ1-2; 7 nucleotides agree with TRBD1. V shed 2 bases and J 1 base; nucleotides not matched to a gene: 4. The CDR3 sequence is 15 residues long. Germline CDR1 MGHRA, CDR2 YSYEKL. CDR3 amino acids: CASSQPGQSNYGYTF. The CDR3 DNA follows: TGCGCCAGCAGCCAACCGGGACAGAGTAACTATGGCTACACCTTC.

V gene TRBV7-8 combines with J gene TRBJ2-3; D remains unclear. The CDR3 consists of 14 residues. Germline assignment: CDR1 SGHVS and CDR2 FQNEAQ. The V and J ends lost 2 bases and 0 bases respectively, with 6 bases between them. CDR3 in DNA: TGTGCCAGCAGCTTATCGCGGAGCACAGATACGCAGTATTTT. It encodes CASSLSRSTDTQYF.